The sequence of this TCR beta chain was determined in a study of T cell responses to AZD1222 COVID-19 vaccine (dated by TCRdb to 2020 to 2023). Background on the whole study: AZD1222 recipients with second doses at about 4 weeks or about 12 weeks were pooled, because spike-specific TCR depth and breadth did not differ between schedules. TCR sequencing was performed for more than 230 trial participants, of whom about 200 were given two doses of AZD1222 and around 25 were given two doses of MenACWY control vaccine. Enrollment into the trials was organized by age into subgroups of 18-55, 56-69 and 70-plus years, and those subgroups contained approximately 150, 30 and 60 TCR-sequenced participants, respectively.

V lost 10 bases and J lost 6 bases; the stretch between them is 12 bases long. CDR1 MDHEN and CDR2 SYDVKM were looked up in the germline V gene. Including the terminal cysteine and phenylalanine, the CDR3 comprises 12 residues. Solely the CDR3 DNA is kept, with 36 bases framed from the first base. The CDR3 regions of human TCRbeta chains were analyzed by immunosequencing. As for how the authors treated the data: TCRs in the repertoires were compared against a reference library of SARS-CoV-2-specific TCRs that had been generated with the MIRA antigen-specificity platform. Breadth was defined as the fraction of unique TCRs that were SARS-CoV-2-associated, and depth was defined as the fraction of total T cells that were SARS-CoV-2-associated. Using the MIRA data, each spike-specific TCR was mapped to the spike region that the TCR reacts to and placed in a CD4 or CD8 class. Log10-transformed breadth and depth values were compared by one-way ANOVA with Sidak's multiple comparisons tests. TCRdb holds this immuneACCESS table with in-frame rearrangements only. Some clones are missing; in checked studies, unresolved V genes explain under half, and the rest has no known cause. V, J and clone size reflect that table, while D and trimming were determined from the DNA. In this sample the table shows 100,000 to 140,000 clones, approximately 90% of which occur a single time. The ten largest make up around 20% of the sample.

Remarks on this clone: Its specific antigen is unknown. Within one base of it there is no much larger clone, and no base qualities were kept.

The investigation overall reported the following: The whole spike protein was spanned by vaccine-associated CD4 TCRs, and dominant responses were seen in regions 160-218 and 743-854. Participants were mostly white British and included more females than males, and it was suggested by the authors that clonal diversity may have been underestimated. Conclusions about previously exposed vaccinees were limited because only six AZD1222 recipients were SARS-CoV-2 seropositive at baseline. Nearly half of unique spike-specific TCRs reportedly recognized epitopes outside regions mutated in the B.1.351 and B.1.1.7 variants. Because no day 14 peak-response samples were available, repertoires were characterized only after the peak T cell response. After two AZD1222 doses, both the breadth and the depth of spike-specific TCRs were significantly higher than at day 0 and than in MenACWY recipients. The 56-69-year group was small, and its depth increase did not reach significance, likely because of low power.

The time point label here, explained by the study, means: baseline before first vaccination. Vaccinee samples were obtained from the UK trials COV001 and COV002, which included a single-blind randomized controlled phase 2/3 trial of AZD1222 (ChAdOx1 nCoV-19) in healthy adults. For TCRbeta chain sequencing, PBMC samples from trial participants were taken at day 0 and at day 28 after the second dose. Here the sequenced sample was peripheral blood, taken on day 0 of AZD1222 vaccination. Recombination connected TRBV28 to TRBJ1-4, with TRBD1 perhaps the D gene, on 6 matching bases. This TCR came from an adult in good health. The nucleotides read TGTGCCATACAGGGTAGGGATGAAAAACTGTTTTTT. This yields the protein CAIQGRDEKLFF.